A selection of T cell receptor beta chains follows, all from one sample in a study of T cell responses to AZD1222 COVID-19 vaccine. The protocol was immunoSEQ multiplex PCR, while the TCRdb copy is restricted to in-frame clones and leaves out a portion. The repertoire has tens of thousands of clones, about 90% of them found once; the top ten carry roughly 1.4%. The specimen was peripheral blood, collected 28 days after the second AZD1222 dose. The receptors originated from an adult who received the AZD1222 COVID-19 vaccine. Each CDR3 is given with its conserved first and last residue. A D gene is named only where the DNA matches it firmly. The size field is filled for only some rows; it gives once, few, many or a size class.

abundance	d_gene	v_gene	j_gene	CDR3aa	CDR3nt
.	.	TRBV7-8	TRBJ1-4	CASRWGGATNEKLFF	TGTGCCAGCAGGTGGGGGGGGGCAACTAATGAAAAACTGTTTTTT
.	.	TRBV10-3	TRBJ1-4	CAISKGHEATNEKLFF	TGTGCCATCAGTAAGGGACACGAAGCAACTAATGAAAAACTGTTTTTT
.	TRBD2	TRBV13	TRBJ2-1	CASSQGLAGGYEQFF	TGTGCCAGCAGCCAGGGACTAGCGGGGGGCTATGAGCAGTTCTTC
.	.	TRBV7-5	TRBJ1-5	CVRSQGTGGRNQPQHF	TGTGTCAGAAGCCAAGGGACAGGGGGACGCAATCAGCCCCAGCATTTT
.	.	TRBV5-1	TRBJ2-2	CASSLEGMYTGELFF	TGCGCCAGCAGCTTGGAAGGGATGTACACCGGGGAGCTGTTTTTT
.	TRBD1	TRBV7-8	TRBJ1-6	CASSGMTGSSYNSPLHF	TGTGCCAGCAGCGGGATGACAGGGAGCTCCTATAATTCACCCCTCCACTTT
.	.	TRBV28	TRBJ1-5	CASGLPNQPQHF	TGTGCCAGCGGATTACCGAATCAGCCCCAGCATTTT
.	.	TRBV4-1	TRBJ1-5	CASSQVPRPGPNQPQHF	TGCGCCAGCAGCCAAGTCCCCCGGCCAGGCCCAAATCAGCCCCAGCATTTT
.	.	TRBV5-1	TRBJ2-3	CASSLLRGTDTQYF	TGCGCCAGCAGCTTGTTGAGGGGGACAGATACGCAGTATTTT
.	.	TRBV5-1	TRBJ1-3	CASSLDPPGTGNTIYF	TGCGCCAGCAGCTTGGATCCGCCAGGGACTGGAAACACCATATATTTT
.	.	TRBV6-5	TRBJ1-6	CASRQQRGPLHF	TGTGCCAGCAGGCAGCAAAGGGGGCCCCTCCACTTT
.	TRBD1	TRBV7-8	TRBJ1-2	CASSLVLGQGARGDYGYTF	TGTGCCAGCAGCTTAGTATTAGGGCAGGGGGCAAGAGGAGACTATGGCTACACCTTC
.	.	TRBV28	TRBJ2-5	CASNQGGGQETQYF	TGTGCCAGCAACCAAGGAGGGGGTCAAGAGACCCAGTACTTC
.	.	TRBV5-1	TRBJ2-3	CASSLGAGLSTDTQYF	TGCGCCAGCAGCTTGGGAGCGGGCCTTAGCACAGATACGCAGTATTTT
.	.	TRBV3-1/TRBV3-2	TRBJ2-1	CASSQDRDGNEQFF	TGTGCCAGCAGCCAAGATAGGGACGGCAATGAGCAGTTCTTC
few	TRBD1	TRBV12-3/TRBV12-4	TRBJ1-2	CASSLTGGDGYTF	TGTGCCAGCAGTCTGACAGGGGGCGATGGCTACACCTTC
.	TRBD1	TRBV9	TRBJ1-4	CASSVAGGEKLFF	TGTGCCAGCAGCGTAGCAGGGGGCGAAAAACTGTTTTTT
.	.	TRBV6-4	TRBJ1-2	CAILEGRFSYGYTF	TGTGCCATCCTGGAGGGTCGGTTTAGCTATGGCTACACCTTC
.	TRBD2	TRBV28	TRBJ2-7	CASSTRDYYEQYF	TGTGCCAGCAGTACCCGGGACTACTACGAGCAGTACTTC
.	TRBD1	TRBV20-1	TRBJ1-1	CSASRQGRDTEAFF	TGCAGTGCTAGTCGACAGGGGAGGGACACTGAAGCTTTCTTT
.	TRBD2	TRBV6-5	TRBJ2-3	CASSLAGGPDTQYF	TGTGCCAGCAGTTTAGCGGGGGGGCCCGATACGCAGTATTTT
.	TRBD2	TRBV27	TRBJ2-1	CASSPGGAYNEQFF	TGTGCCAGCAGTCCCGGGGGGGCCTACAATGAGCAGTTCTTC
once	.	TRBV19	TRBJ1-4	CASSPPTNTGWKLFF	TGTGCCAGTAGTCCTCCAACGAACACGGGATGGAAACTGTTTTTT
.	.	TRBV6-6	TRBJ1-6	CASSYEVAINSPLHF	TGTGCCAGCAGTTACGAAGTGGCGATTAATTCACCCCTCCACTTT
.	.	TRBV5-4	TRBJ1-4	CASSMAQGPTNEKLFF	TGTGCCAGCAGCATGGCACAGGGCCCAACTAATGAAAAACTGTTTTTT
.	TRBD1	TRBV7-2	TRBJ1-6	CASSLGQGGSPLHF	TGTGCCAGCAGCTTAGGACAGGGCGGTTCACCCCTCCACTTT
once	.	TRBV10-3	TRBJ1-3	CATAHPSGGNTIYF	TGTGCCACCGCACACCCCTCGGGGGGAAACACCATATATTTT
.	TRBD1	TRBV10-3	TRBJ1-4	CATQTGGNEKLFF	TGTGCCACCCAGACAGGGGGGAATGAAAAACTGTTTTTT
.	TRBD1	TRBV10-3	TRBJ2-7	CAIRDRVDSDEQYF	TGTGCCATCAGAGACAGGGTTGACTCGGACGAGCAGTACTTC
.	.	TRBV14	TRBJ2-2	CASSQGLRNTGELFF	TGTGCCAGCAGCCAAGGGCTTAGGAACACCGGGGAGCTGTTTTTT
.	.	TRBV2	TRBJ1-6	CASRVTIYNSPLHF	TGTGCCAGCAGGGTGACAATCTATAATTCACCCCTCCACTTT
.	TRBD1	TRBV30	TRBJ2-3	CAWSAWDRGRTDTQYF	TGTGCCTGGAGTGCCTGGGACAGGGGGCGCACAGATACGCAGTATTTT
.	TRBD1	TRBV14	TRBJ2-4	CASSQQGARNIQYF	TGTGCCAGCAGCCAACAGGGGGCGCGAAACATTCAGTACTTC
.	.	TRBV7-9	TRBJ2-3	CASSLSVVPTQYF	TGTGCCAGCAGCTTGTCGGTTGTACCTACGCAGTATTTT
.	TRBD2	TRBV7-9	TRBJ2-2	CATQRGGLRELFF	TGTGCCACCCAGCGGGGGGGCCTCAGGGAGCTGTTTTTT